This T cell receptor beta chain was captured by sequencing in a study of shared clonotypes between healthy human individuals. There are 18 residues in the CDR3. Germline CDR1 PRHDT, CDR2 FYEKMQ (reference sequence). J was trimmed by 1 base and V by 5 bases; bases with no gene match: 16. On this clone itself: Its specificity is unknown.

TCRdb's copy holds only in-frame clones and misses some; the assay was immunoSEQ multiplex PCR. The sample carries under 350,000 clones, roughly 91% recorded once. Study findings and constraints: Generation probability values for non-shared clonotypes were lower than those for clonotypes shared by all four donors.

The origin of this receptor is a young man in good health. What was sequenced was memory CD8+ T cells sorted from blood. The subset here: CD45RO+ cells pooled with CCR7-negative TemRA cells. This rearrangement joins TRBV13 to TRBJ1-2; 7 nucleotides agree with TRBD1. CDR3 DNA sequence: TGTGCCAGCAGCCCCTGGGGCAGGGGGAGTCCACTTAACTATGGCTACACCTTC. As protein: CASSPWGRGSPLNYGYTF.